These 7 T cell receptor beta chains came from one sample sequenced in a study of PD-1 blockade in classical Hodgkin lymphoma. The patients all showed relapse after autologous stem cell transplantation, while their brentuximab vedotin exposure varied. The CD8+ T cells came from thawed PBMCs through magnetic negative selection. Sequenced by immunoSEQ multiplex PCR; TCRdb stores in-frame clones only, minus some. The repertoire consists of some 900 clones, with 83% occurring once and the leading ten covering roughly 28%. Specimen: CD8+ T cells from blood, collected at baseline. The source is a human donor with classical Hodgkin lymphoma.

The rearrangement uses TRBV5-4 and TRBJ1-1; D not certain. Germline V gives CDR1 SGHNT, CDR2 YYREEE (reference sequence). Between the trimmed V and J ends, which lost 1 base and 0 bases, there was a span of 4 bases. The CDR3 consists of 13 residues. CDR3 DNA: TGTGCCAGCAGCTTGAACTTGAACACTGAAGCTTTCTTT. Protein sequence: CASSLNLNTEAFF.

The genes are TRBV5-6 and TRBJ1-2; 8 bases line up with TRBD1. This CDR3 is 17 amino acids long. The germline V gene encodes CDR1 SGHDT and CDR2 YYEEEE. V trimming: 0 bases; J trimming: 6 bases; junction bases outside the gene matches: 13. The CDR3 sequence: CASSLGRGRGRSHGYTF. CDR3 nucleotide sequence: TGTGCCAGCAGCTTGGGAAGGGGCAGGGGGCGCAGTCATGGCTACACCTTC.

The V call is TRBV5-1, the J call TRBJ2-1; 7 nucleotides match TRBD1. The CDR3 extends over 14 amino acids. The ends lost 2 bases at V and 4 bases at J; junction bases unmatched: 3. Germline V lookup: CDR1 SGHRS, CDR2 YFSETQ. CDR3 in DNA: TGCGCCAGCAGCTTCGGACAGGAATACAATGAGCAGTTCTTC. Encoded protein: CASSFGQEYNEQFF. Full variable domain (remainder filled in from reference TRBV5-1 and TRBJ2-1): KAGVTQTPRYLIKTRGQQVTLSCSPISGHRSVSWYQQTPGQGLQFLFEYFSETQRNKGNFPGRFSGRQFSNSRSEMNVSTLELGDSALYLCASSFGQEYNEQFFGPGTRLTVL.

The J gene is TRBJ1-2, the V gene TRBV19; D is unclear. The CDR3 covers 14 residues. The V and J ends lost 1 base and 4 bases respectively, with 10 bases between them. Germline V gene sequence: CDR1 LNHDA, CDR2 SQIVND (reference sequence). The CDR3 sequence is CASSIGTRGYGYTF. The CDR3 DNA reads as TGTGCCAGTAGTATAGGAACTCGGGGCTATGGCTACACCTTC.

This chain connects TRBV9 to TRBJ1-4, with 7 bases fitting TRBD1. The CDR3 has 15 residues. Germline V gives CDR1 SGDLS, CDR2 YYNGEE. With V trimmed by 4 bases and J by 3 bases, 6 bases remained unmatched. The DNA of the CDR3 is TGTGCCAGCAGCAAATGGGACAGCTCTAATGAAAAACTGTTTTTT. This gives the protein CASSKWDSSNEKLFF.

V usage is TRBV30 and J usage is TRBJ1-4; unclear D gene. CDR3 length equals 13 residues. The germline V gene has CDR1 GTSNPN and CDR2 SVGIG (reference sequence). Trimming cost V 4 bases and J 7 bases, with 13 bases left between them. CDR3: CAWTEGRGEKLFF. CDR3 bases: TGTGCCTGGACAGAAGGACGGGGTGAAAAACTGTTTTTT.

V usage is TRBV19 and J usage is TRBJ2-1, with a weak D call TRBD2 (7 bases). Germline values: CDR1 LNHDA, CDR2 SQIVND (reference sequence). Trimming pared 11 bases from V and 12 bases from J, leaving 20 bases between. The CDR3 spans 12 residues. DNA for the CDR3: TGTGCCTGCGGGGGCTTGATGGAGGGGCAGTTCTTC. Translation gives CACGGLMEGQFF.